This TCR beta chain was captured in a study of shared clonotypes between healthy human individuals. This CDR3 has 16 amino acids. CDR1 and CDR2 from the germline V gene are LNHDA and SQIVND (reference sequence). Trimming removed 4 bases from V and 6 bases from J; junction bases left unmatched: 9. Some clones are missing from TCRdb's copy, which holds only in-frame ones; the method was immunoSEQ multiplex PCR. The table shows around 2.5 million clones, with roughly 93% occurring only once. The chain has TRBV19 and TRBJ2-2; 9 bases agree with TRBD1. Sequenced sample: naive CD4+ T cells from PBMCs. Regarding subset: CD45RA+ positively selected. The source of this sequence is a man aged 18-30 years in good health. Some clones in this sample may be carry-over from other donors' samples. The CDR3 is CASSKQGQGFAGELFF. Written as DNA, the CDR3 is TGTGCCAGTAGTAAACAGGGACAGGGATTCGCCGGGGAGCTGTTTTTT.